This T cell receptor beta chain comes out of a study of blood T cell repertoires in COVID-19 (dated by TCRdb to 2018 to 2021). About the study as a whole: Samples from collaborators originated in the United States, Italy and Spain and spanned both the acute and convalescent phases of COVID-19. The dataset comprised deeply sampled blood TCRbeta repertoires from subjects exposed to, actively infected with, or recovered from COVID-19. Where HLA class I and class II types were available, the types were taken from metadata supplied by the sample provider, not from assay-based typing. Samples were obtained from the ongoing ImmuneRACE study (first 160 participants) and from 1,254 subjects provided by 6 global collaborators. The prospective study material was composed of cDNA or gDNA derived from T cells, B-cell-depleted T cells, or PBMCs. A de-identified subject ID, COVID-19 status, age in years and sex were almost always included in the sample metadata. The repertoires were made available in a free public database intended to serve as a resource for research on the immune response to SARS-CoV-2. General conclusions and limits of the study: How much clinical and demographic metadata was included differed by source and by participant, and the metadata was provided uncurated.

TCRbeta CDR3 regions were amplified from genomic DNA using the immunoSEQ Assay, a bias-controlled multiplex PCR. On the study's bioinformatics: The number of nucleated cells in each sample was estimated from the amplification of reference gene primers within the assay. To quantify the absolute abundance of each unique TCRbeta CDR3 rearrangement, sequence reads were collapsed and filtered. Productive Simpson clonality was computed per sample as the square root of Simpson's diversity index over productive rearrangements. In TCRdb, the immuneACCESS table is reduced to in-frame sequences with V and J assigned. These tables do not hold every clone; where another copy was compared, an unresolved V gene accounts for under half, and the others remain unexplained. V and J calls and clone size follow that table, whereas D and trimming were derived from the DNA. In all, the sample holds 250,000 to 350,000 clones, and 85% of those were seen once. The ten largest clones take up around 3.9% of the sample.

With respect to this clone: Its cognate antigen has yet to be identified. Base qualities are not recorded, but no much larger clone differs from it by a single base.

Each collaborating institution followed its own protocols to collect whole blood in K2EDTA tubes. For TCRbeta analysis, collaborators shipped samples in one of three forms: frozen whole blood, isolated PBMCs, or DNA extracted from either of those sample types. The CDR3 numbers 14 residues from cysteine through phenylalanine. Here the CDR3 DNA is all that survives: 42 bases in frame from base 1. CDR1 LNHDA and CDR2 SQIVND were looked up in the germline V gene (reference sequence). V and J lose 0 bases and 1 base, and a span of 6 bases separates them. The material sequenced was peripheral blood. The chain was built from TRBV19 and TRBJ1-1; the D gene identity is not certain. This TCR derives from a woman in her forties or fifties with active or convalescent COVID-19. The CDR3 sequence is CASSIDGKNTEAFF. The DNA is TGTGCCAGTAGTATAGATGGCAAGAACACTGAAGCTTTCTTT.